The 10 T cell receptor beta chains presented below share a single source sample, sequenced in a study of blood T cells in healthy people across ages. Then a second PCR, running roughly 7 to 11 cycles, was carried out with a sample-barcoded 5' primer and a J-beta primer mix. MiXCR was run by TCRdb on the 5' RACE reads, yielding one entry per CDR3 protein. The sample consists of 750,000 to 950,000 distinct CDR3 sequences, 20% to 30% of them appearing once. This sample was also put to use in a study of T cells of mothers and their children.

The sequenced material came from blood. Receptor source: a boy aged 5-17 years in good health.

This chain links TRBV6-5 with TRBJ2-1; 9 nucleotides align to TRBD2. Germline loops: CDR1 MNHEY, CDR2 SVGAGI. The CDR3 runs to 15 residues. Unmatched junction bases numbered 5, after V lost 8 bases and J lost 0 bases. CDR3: CASGRGGASYNEQFF. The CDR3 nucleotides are TGTGCCAGCGGCCGCGGGGGGGCCTCCTACAATGAGCAGTTCTTC.

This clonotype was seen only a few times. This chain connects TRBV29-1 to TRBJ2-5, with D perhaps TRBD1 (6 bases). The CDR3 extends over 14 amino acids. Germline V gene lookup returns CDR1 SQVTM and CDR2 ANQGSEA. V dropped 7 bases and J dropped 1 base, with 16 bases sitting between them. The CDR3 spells CSAPDSYIQETQYF. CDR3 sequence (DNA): TGCAGCGCTCCGGACAGCTATATCCAAGAGACCCAGTACTTC.

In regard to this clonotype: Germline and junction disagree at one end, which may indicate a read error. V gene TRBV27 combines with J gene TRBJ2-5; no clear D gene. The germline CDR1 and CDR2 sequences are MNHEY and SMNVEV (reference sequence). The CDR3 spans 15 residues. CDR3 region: CTSSLSWSGGETQYF. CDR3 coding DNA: TGTACCAGCAGCTTATCGTGGAGTGGCGGAGAGACCCAGTACTTC.

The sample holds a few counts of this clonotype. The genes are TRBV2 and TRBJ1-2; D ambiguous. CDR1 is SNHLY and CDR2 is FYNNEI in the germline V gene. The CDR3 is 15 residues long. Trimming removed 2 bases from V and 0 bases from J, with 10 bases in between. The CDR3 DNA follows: TGTGCCAGCAGTGAAACTCCTTTAGCTAACTATGGCTACACCTTC. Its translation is CASSETPLANYGYTF.

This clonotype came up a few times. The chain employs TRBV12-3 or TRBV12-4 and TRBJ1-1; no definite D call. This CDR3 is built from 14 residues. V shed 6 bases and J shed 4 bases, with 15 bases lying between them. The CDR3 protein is CASSKARGFTEAFF. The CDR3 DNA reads TGTGCCAGCAGCAAGGCGAGAGGATTCACTGAAGCTTTCTTT.

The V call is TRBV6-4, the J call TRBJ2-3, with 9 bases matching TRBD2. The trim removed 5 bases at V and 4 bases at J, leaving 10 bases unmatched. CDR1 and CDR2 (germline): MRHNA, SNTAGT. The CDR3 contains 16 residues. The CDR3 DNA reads TGTGCCAGCAGTCGGAGCGGGGGGAGTCTCGCAGATACGCAGTATTTT. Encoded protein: CASSRSGGSLADTQYF.

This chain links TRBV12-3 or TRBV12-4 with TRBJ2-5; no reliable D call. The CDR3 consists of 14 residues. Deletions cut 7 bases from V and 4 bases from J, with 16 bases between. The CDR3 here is CASTLGVGVETQYF. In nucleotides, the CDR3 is TGTGCCAGCACCCTAGGTGTTGGAGTAGAGACCCAGTACTTC.

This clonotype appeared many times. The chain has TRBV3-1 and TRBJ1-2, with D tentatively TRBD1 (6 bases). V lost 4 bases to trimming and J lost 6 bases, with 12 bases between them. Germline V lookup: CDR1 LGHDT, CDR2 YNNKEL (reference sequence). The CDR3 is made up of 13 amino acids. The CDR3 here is CASSPQGRDGYTF. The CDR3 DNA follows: TGTGCCAGCAGCCCCCAGGGGCGGGATGGCTACACCTTC.

CDR3 residues: CASSQDYLGAWGIQYF. DNA of the CDR3: TGTGCCAGCAGCCAAGATTATTTAGGGGCATGGGGCATTCAGTACTTC. The rearrangement uses TRBV3-1 and TRBJ2-4; weak D call: TRBD1 (5 bases). Germline V lookup: CDR1 LGHDT, CDR2 YNNKEL (reference sequence). This CDR3 has 16 amino acids. Trimming removed 0 bases at V and 9 bases at J, with 18 bases between.

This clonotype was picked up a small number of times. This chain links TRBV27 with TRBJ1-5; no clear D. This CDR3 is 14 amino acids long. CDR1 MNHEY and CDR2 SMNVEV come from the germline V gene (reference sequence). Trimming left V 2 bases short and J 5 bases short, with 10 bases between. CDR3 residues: CASSLRSPDQPQHF. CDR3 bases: TGTGCCAGCAGTTTAAGGTCACCGGATCAGCCCCAGCATTTT.